Each of the 2 T cell receptor beta chains below was sequenced from the same sample in a study of control samples from healthy donors and cancer patients (dated by TCRdb to the early 2020s). The library relied on the immunoSEQ multiplex PCR assay. TCRdb mirrors the immuneACCESS table, restricted to in-frame sequences. Some clones are absent from its copies; in checked studies, under half trace to an unresolved V gene, and the reason for the others is unknown. The sample contains about 58,000 clones, 90% to 95% of them found a single time. The ten top clones hold less than 4% of the sample. The specimen was blood. The receptor source for this set is a man aged 30-40 years in good health.

The V gene is TRBV12-3 or TRBV12-4, the J gene TRBJ2-1, with D hard to call. The CDR3 length is 11 residues. The V and J ends lost 6 bases and 6 bases respectively, with 6 bases between them. The CDR3 loop reads CASRKTNEQFF. CDR3 in DNA: TGTGCCAGCAGAAAAACCAATGAGCAGTTCTTC.

The chain couples TRBV30 to TRBJ1-2; TRBD1 matches at 8 bases. The CDR3 is 13 residues long. The V and J ends lost 1 base and 7 bases, in that order; junction bases with no gene match: 5. Germline lookup yields CDR1 GTSNPN and CDR2 SVGIG (reference sequence). The CDR3 DNA follows: TGTGCCTGGAGTGCGACAGGGGAGGGTGGCTACACCTTC. Translated, it gives CAWSATGEGGYTF.